This is a list of T cell receptor beta chains from one sample in a study of vaccination effects on CD4 cells after COVID-19. The antigens of these receptors remain unknown. The data were produced by immunoSEQ multiplex PCR, yet TCRdb's version contains in-frame clones alone and is incomplete. The sample contains about 55,000 clones, roughly 76% of which appear only once. Here the sequenced sample was CD4+ T cells from PBMCs cultured with SARS-CoV-2 spike peptides, taken before COVID-19 vaccination. The receptor source for this set is a human donor who received a COVID-19 vaccine. CDR3s include the opening cysteine and the closing phenylalanine or tryptophan. D genes are given only for firm matches. Clone size is stated in some rows and not others, as once, few, many or a class when expanded.

D	J	size	V	CDR3	DNA
.	TRBJ2-5	.	TRBV4-2	CASSQEGWEQETQYF	TGTGCCAGCAGCCAAGAAGGGTGGGAACAAGAGACCCAGTACTTC
.	TRBJ2-3	.	TRBV11-1	CASSLRGPADTQYF	TGTGCCAGCAGCCTAAGGGGCCCGGCAGATACGCAGTATTTT
TRBD2	TRBJ2-1	many	TRBV2	CASSYQLAGGNNEQFF	TGTGCCAGCAGCTACCAACTAGCGGGGGGTAACAATGAGCAGTTCTTC
.	TRBJ2-3	.	TRBV11-2	CASRRGGGGDPDTQYF	TGTGCCAGCAGGCGAGGTGGAGGGGGGGATCCAGATACGCAGTATTTT
.	TRBJ1-1	once	TRBV6-2/TRBV6-3	CASSPEGSTEAFF	TGTGCCAGCAGTCCCGAAGGCTCCACTGAAGCTTTCTTT
.	TRBJ1-2	few	TRBV25-1	CASSESPTQGYGYTF	TGTGCCAGCAGTGAATCCCCGACCCAGGGGTATGGCTACACCTTC
TRBD1	TRBJ2-6	.	TRBV5-5	CASTLSGTGAGGANVLTF	TGTGCCAGCACCCTCTCCGGGACAGGGGCTGGTGGGGCCAACGTCCTGACTTTC
TRBD1	TRBJ1-3	.	TRBV6-5	CASGGQALPGNTIYF	TGTGCCAGCGGAGGACAGGCCCTTCCTGGAAACACCATATATTTT
TRBD2	TRBJ2-2	.	TRBV12-5	CASGLVGGAPTGELFF	TGTGCTAGTGGTTTGGTGGGAGGGGCCCCCACCGGGGAGCTGTTTTTT
.	TRBJ2-7	.	TRBV4-2	CASSTQGTLSSYEQYF	TGTGCCAGCAGCACCCAGGGTACTTTGAGCTCCTACGAGCAGTACTTC
.	TRBJ2-4	.	TRBV7-9	CASSSSATKNIQYF	TGTGCCAGCAGCTCGTCGGCAACCAAAAACATTCAGTACTTC
.	TRBJ2-2	.	TRBV7-9	CASNPTGELFF	TGTGCCAGCAACCCCACCGGGGAGCTGTTTTTT
.	TRBJ2-1	.	TRBV12-5	CASGSRVAASDLNEQFF	TGTGCTAGTGGCTCAAGGGTAGCGGCTTCCGACCTGAATGAGCAGTTCTTC
.	TRBJ1-1	.	TRBV5-4	CASSLAAEGTTEAFF	TGTGCCAGCAGCTTGGCCGCCGAGGGAACCACTGAAGCTTTCTTT
.	TRBJ2-6	.	TRBV3-1/TRBV3-2	CASSQEGIGANVLTF	TGTGCCAGCAGCCAAGAGGGAATTGGGGCCAACGTCCTGACTTTC
.	TRBJ2-1	.	TRBV9	CASSVGVPLREQFF	TGTGCCAGCAGCGTAGGGGTCCCTCTCAGGGAGCAGTTCTTC
TRBD1	TRBJ1-5	few	TRBV2	CASSDGQGAFQPQHF	TGTGCCAGCAGTGATGGCCAGGGGGCGTTTCAGCCCCAGCATTTT
.	TRBJ1-3	.	TRBV5-1	CASSLQGSGNTIYF	TGCGCCAGCAGCTTACAAGGTTCTGGAAACACCATATATTTT
.	TRBJ2-6	.	TRBV28	CAIVSSGANVLTF	TGTGCCATCGTTAGCTCTGGGGCCAACGTCCTGACTTTC
.	TRBJ1-2	.	TRBV15	CATSRDPNYGYTF	TGTGCCACCAGCCGGGACCCTAACTATGGCTACACCTTC
.	TRBJ1-1	.	TRBV10-3	CAISDHDRLAFF	TGTGCCATCAGTGACCACGACCGCTTGGCTTTCTTT
.	TRBJ2-4	.	TRBV5-1	CASSFGAGTSRNIQYF	.
.	TRBJ1-6	.	TRBV5-8	CASSFFTGNYNSPLHF	TGTGCCAGCAGCTTTTTTACAGGGAACTATAATTCACCCCTCCACTTT
.	TRBJ2-7	few	TRBV5-8	CASRSRRSSYEQYF	TGTGCCAGCAGGAGCCGACGGAGCTCCTACGAGCAGTACTTC
.	TRBJ2-5	.	TRBV29-1	CSVEDLETQYF	TGCAGCGTTGAAGATTTGGAGACCCAGTACTTC
.	TRBJ2-1	.	TRBV7-2	CASSLAGGYNEQFF	TGTGCCAGCAGCTTAGCGGGGGGTTACAATGAGCAGTTCTTC
TRBD1	TRBJ1-4	.	TRBV15	CATSRDRTTNEKLFF	TGTGCCACCAGCAGGGACAGGACAACTAATGAAAAACTGTTTTTT
TRBD1	TRBJ1-1	.	TRBV6-2/TRBV6-3	CASSYPGTGATEAFF	TGTGCCAGCAGTTACCCCGGGACAGGGGCGACTGAAGCTTTCTTT
.	TRBJ2-2	.	TRBV5-4	CASSYGLRTPGELFF	TGTGCCAGCAGCTATGGACTACGAACACCCGGGGAGCTGTTTTTT
.	TRBJ1-2	once	TRBV29-1	CSVVPKGYGYTF	TGCAGCGTTGTACCGAAGGGCTATGGCTACACCTTC
TRBD2	TRBJ2-1	.	TRBV19	CASSISRLAGGASSYNEQFF	TGTGCCAGTAGTATTAGTCGACTAGCGGGAGGCGCAAGCTCCTACAATGAGCAGTTCTTC
.	TRBJ2-2	.	TRBV6-1	CASSEVGELFF	TGTGCCAGCAGTGAAGTCGGGGAGCTGTTTTTT
TRBD1	TRBJ1-1	.	TRBV6-5	CASSSAGQGATEAFF	TGTGCCAGCAGCTCGGCGGGACAGGGGGCTACTGAAGCTTTCTTT
.	TRBJ1-2	few	TRBV30	CAWGAGNYGYTF	TGTGCCTGGGGGGCCGGCAACTATGGCTACACCTTC
.	TRBJ2-6	once	TRBV4-3	CASSQETVSSGANVLTF	TGCGCCAGCAGCCAAGAGACGGTGAGCTCTGGGGCCAACGTCCTGACTTTC
.	TRBJ1-2	few	TRBV6-5	CASTPGPRSGYTF	TGTGCCAGCACCCCCGGGCCTAGAAGTGGCTACACCTTC
TRBD1	TRBJ2-1	.	TRBV7-3	CASSSLDRGRQFF	TGTGCCAGCAGCTCCCTGGACAGGGGGAGGCAGTTCTTC